This T cell receptor (beta chain) appears in the sequencing data of a study of technical replicates of blood from a few donors. TCRdb's copy holds only in-frame clones and misses some; the assay was immunoSEQ multiplex PCR. Among under 85,000 clones listed, around 94% were seen once. Trimming left V 7 bases short and J 0 bases short, with 7 bases between. Germline values: CDR1 DFQATT, CDR2 SNEGSKA (reference sequence). This CDR3 has 11 amino acids. The receptor's source is a human donor in good health. Sequencing used T cells isolated from PBMCs. V is TRBV20-1 and J is TRBJ2-7, with D unclear. The CDR3 region has the DNA TGCAGTGGAGTTTACTCCTACGAGCAGTACTTC. This gives the protein CSGVYSYEQYF.